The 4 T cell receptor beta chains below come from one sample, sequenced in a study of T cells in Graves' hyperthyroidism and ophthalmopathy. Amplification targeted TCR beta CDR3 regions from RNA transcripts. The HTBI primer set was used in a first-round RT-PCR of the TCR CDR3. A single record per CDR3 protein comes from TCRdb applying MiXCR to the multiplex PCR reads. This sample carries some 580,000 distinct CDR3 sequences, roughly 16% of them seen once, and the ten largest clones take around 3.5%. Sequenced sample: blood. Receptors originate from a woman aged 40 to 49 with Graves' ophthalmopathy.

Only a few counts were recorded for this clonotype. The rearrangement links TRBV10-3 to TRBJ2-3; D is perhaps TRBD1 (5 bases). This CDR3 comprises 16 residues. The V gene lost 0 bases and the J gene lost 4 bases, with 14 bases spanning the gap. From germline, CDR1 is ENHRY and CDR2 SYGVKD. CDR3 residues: CAISESKGDVSDTQYF. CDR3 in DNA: TGTGCCATCAGTGAGTCGAAAGGGGATGTGTCAGATACGCAGTATTTT.

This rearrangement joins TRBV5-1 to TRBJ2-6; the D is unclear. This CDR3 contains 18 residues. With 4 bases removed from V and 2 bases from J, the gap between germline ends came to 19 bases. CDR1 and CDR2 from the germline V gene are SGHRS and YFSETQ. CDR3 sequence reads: CASSPTEAGEAGANVLTF. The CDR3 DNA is TGCGCCAGCAGCCCGACGGAAGCTGGGGAAGCTGGGGCCAACGTCCTGACTTTC.

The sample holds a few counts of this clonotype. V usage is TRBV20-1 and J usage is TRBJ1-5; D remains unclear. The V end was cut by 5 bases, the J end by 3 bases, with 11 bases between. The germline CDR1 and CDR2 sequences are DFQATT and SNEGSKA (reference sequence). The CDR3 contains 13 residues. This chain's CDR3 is CSAVGRNNQPQHF. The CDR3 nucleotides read TGCAGTGCTGTAGGGCGGAACAATCAGCCCCAGCATTTT.

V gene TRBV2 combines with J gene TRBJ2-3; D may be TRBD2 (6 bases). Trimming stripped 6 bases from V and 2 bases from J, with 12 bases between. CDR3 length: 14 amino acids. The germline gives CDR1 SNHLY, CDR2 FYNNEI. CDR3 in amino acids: CASRAGLATDTQYF. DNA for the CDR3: TGTGCCAGCAGGGCGGGGTTGGCCACAGATACGCAGTATTTT.